These 15 T cell receptor beta chains came from one sample sequenced in a study of T-cell reconstitution after alpha-beta-depleted transplantation in children listed by TCRdb under 2016. The library was prepared using PCR. These reads were obtained on an Illumina HiSeq 2500. To normalize quantification of the TCRbeta repertoire, the TCR libraries were built with molecular barcoding that relied on unique molecular identifiers. In-frame beta chains were kept once TCRdb had trimmed the public reads at Q25 with fastp and called clones with MiXCR. For every CDR3 protein sequence, its rows merge into one entry that carries the most common genes and DNA. The sample table records 800,000 to 1,000,000 distinct CDR3 sequences; about 31% of these occur just once. The ten largest make up more than 25% of the sample. What this sample's treatment or condition label stands for: allogeneic hematopoietic cell transplantation with graft depleted of TCRalphabeta T cells and CD19 B cells.

The sequenced sample was PBMCs, mostly from graft donor cells, obtained 360 days after TCRalphabeta/CD19-depleted stem cell transplant. These receptors all stem from a boy less than two years old who had a stem cell transplant for SCID, so the T cells may come from the graft donor.

V gene TRBV7-8 combines with J gene TRBJ1-2; D is possibly TRBD1 (5 bases). CDR3 length equals 12 residues. The V end was cut by 5 bases, the J end by 12 bases, with 16 bases between. Germline V gives CDR1 SGHVS, CDR2 FQNEAQ. The CDR3 DNA is TGTGCCAGCAGCCCCTGGCGGGACCAAAACACCTTC. Its protein product is CASSPWRDQNTF.

Worth noting for this clonotype: Given the absence of the conserved phenylalanine or tryptophan at the CDR3 end, a read error is likely. The chain links TRBV29-1 to TRBJ1-2; D call uncertain. This CDR3 spans 11 amino acids. Germline loops: CDR1 SQVTM, CDR2 ANQGSEA. Trimming shortened V by 4 bases and J by 3 bases, and 6 bases separated the two germline ends. CDR3 nucleotides: TGCAGCGTTGGACGGGACTATGGCTACACCTAC. The encoded protein is CSVGRDYGYTY.

The genes are TRBV12-3 or TRBV12-4 and TRBJ2-1; D is perhaps TRBD2 (6 bases). The CDR3 spans 13 residues. The V and J ends lost 6 bases and 12 bases respectively, with 18 bases between them. The CDR3 nucleotides are TGTGCCAGCAGAATAATGGTTGCGGGGAGGCAGTTCTTC. The encoded protein is CASRIMVAGRQFF.

The genes are TRBV12-3 or TRBV12-4 and TRBJ2-2, with D perhaps matching TRBD2 (6 bases). This CDR3 spans 17 amino acids. The ends were cut back, 8 bases at V and 4 bases at J, with 23 bases in the middle. The DNA for the CDR3 is TGTGCCAGCGATTTCGGGGGACCGATTAGGGGCACCGGGGAGCTGTTTTTT. This translates into CASDFGGPIRGTGELFF.

This chain joins TRBV7-7 and TRBJ2-3, with 7 nucleotides matching TRBD1. CDR3 length: 15 amino acids. Germline-derived CDR1 and CDR2 are SSHAT and FNYEAQ (reference sequence). V dropped 1 base and J dropped 7; count of bases not matched to a gene: 8. The CDR3 protein is CASSLEGQQTNTQYF. DNA for the CDR3: TGTGCCAGCAGCTTAGAGGGACAGCAGACGAATACGCAGTATTTT.

This chain links TRBV5-1 with TRBJ2-2; 9 bases are shared with TRBD1. This CDR3 has 14 amino acids. Germline CDR1 reads SGHRS; CDR2 reads YFSETQ. The V gene end was trimmed by 7 bases and the J gene end by 1 base; junction bases not matched to a gene: 2. Written as DNA, the CDR3 is TGCGCCAGCGGGACAGGGATGAACACCGGGGAGCTGTTTTTT. As protein: CASGTGMNTGELFF.

This clonotype was recorded many times. The J gene is TRBJ2-1, the V gene TRBV12-3 or TRBV12-4, with 10 bases that match TRBD1. The ends lost 3 bases at V and 7 bases at J; junction bases unmatched: 6. The CDR3 totals 15 residues. The chain's CDR3 is CASSLTGTGVNEQFF. The CDR3 region has the DNA TGTGCCAGCAGTTTGACCGGGACAGGGGTGAATGAGCAGTTCTTC.

The chain recombines TRBV18 with TRBJ2-1; the D is unclear. The ends were cut back, 0 bases at V and 4 bases at J, with 13 bases in the middle. CDR3 length: 16 amino acids. CDR1 and CDR2 from the germline V gene are KGHSH and LQKENI. The CDR3 is CASSPPMGMRYNEQFF. The DNA of the CDR3 is TGTGCCAGCTCACCACCTATGGGGATGCGGTACAATGAGCAGTTCTTC. The whole variable domain, filled in from reference TRBV18 and TRBJ2-1, reads NAGVMQNPRHLVRRRGQEARLRCSPMKGHSHVYWYRQLPEEGLKFMVYLQKENIIDESGMPKERFSAEFPKEGPSILRIQQVVRGDSAAYFCASSPPMGMRYNEQFFGPGTRLTVL.

The chain has TRBV5-1 and TRBJ2-1; tentative D call: TRBD2 (6 bases). V lost 0 bases and J lost 6, with 16 bases in between. Germline V gives CDR1 SGHRS, CDR2 YFSETQ. The CDR3 is 16 amino acids. CDR3 protein: CASSLGLVSTINEQFF. CDR3 DNA sequence: TGCGCCAGCAGCTTGGGACTAGTGTCGACAATCAATGAGCAGTTCTTC.

This sequence joins TRBV12-3 or TRBV12-4 and TRBJ2-7; 7 bases fit TRBD2. V trimming: 6 bases; J trimming: 5 bases; junction bases outside the gene matches: 10. The CDR3 has 14 residues. In DNA, the CDR3 is TGTGCCAGCAGCCACGTGACTAGCCTAAACGAGCAGTACTTC. Amino acid sequence: CASSHVTSLNEQYF.

J is TRBJ2-5 and V is TRBV7-9, with TRBD2 matching over 7 bases. Germline V lookup: CDR1 SEHNR, CDR2 FQNEAQ (reference sequence). The CDR3 runs 16 residues. The V segment lost 7 bases and the J segment 4 bases; nucleotides outside the gene matches: 15. The CDR3 reads CASTLTSPEGLETQYF. Written as DNA, the CDR3 is TGTGCCAGCACCCTGACTAGCCCCGAGGGGTTAGAGACCCAGTACTTC.

In this sample, this clonotype turned up a few times. The chain combines TRBV12-3 or TRBV12-4 with TRBJ2-1, with 10 bases lining up with TRBD1. This CDR3 has 15 residues. Unmatched junction bases numbered 8, after V lost 4 bases and J lost 8 bases. In nucleotides, the CDR3 is TGTGCCAGCAGTTCATCCGGGACAGGGGTCCATGAGCAGTTCTTC. It translates to CASSSSGTGVHEQFF.

The J gene is TRBJ2-1, the V gene TRBV7-2, with D hard to call. This CDR3 contains 14 residues. Germline loops: CDR1 SGHTA, CDR2 FQGNSA. Trimming removed 2 bases at V and 1 base at J, with 6 bases between. The DNA of the CDR3 is TGTGCCAGCAGCTTAATACGGTCCTACAATGAGCAGTTCTTC. Its translation: CASSLIRSYNEQFF. Full variable domain (missing parts from reference TRBV7-2 and TRBJ2-1): GAGVSQSPSNKVTEKGKDVELRCDPISGHTALYWYRQSLGQGLEFLIYFQGNSAPDKSGLPSDRFSAERTGGSVSTLTIQRTQQEDSAVYLCASSLIRSYNEQFFGPGTRLTVL.

The CDR3 here is CASSQGVASYNEQFF. The CDR3 coding sequence is TGTGCCAGCAGTCAGGGTGTGGCATCCTACAATGAGCAGTTCTTC. The genes are TRBV2 and TRBJ2-1; D may be TRBD1 (5 bases). CDR1 SNHLY and CDR2 FYNNEI come from the germline V gene. This CDR3 is 15 amino acids long. The germline V and J ends were trimmed by 5 bases and 1 base, with 12 bases remaining between them.

The rearrangement links TRBV12-3 or TRBV12-4 to TRBJ2-3; D is possibly TRBD2 (6 bases). With 6 bases removed from V and 6 bases from J, the gap between germline ends came to 10 bases. This CDR3 spans 12 amino acids. The CDR3 DNA sequence: TGTGCCAGCAGGGGGGGAGGCGATACGCAGTATTTT. This codes for CASRGGGDTQYF.